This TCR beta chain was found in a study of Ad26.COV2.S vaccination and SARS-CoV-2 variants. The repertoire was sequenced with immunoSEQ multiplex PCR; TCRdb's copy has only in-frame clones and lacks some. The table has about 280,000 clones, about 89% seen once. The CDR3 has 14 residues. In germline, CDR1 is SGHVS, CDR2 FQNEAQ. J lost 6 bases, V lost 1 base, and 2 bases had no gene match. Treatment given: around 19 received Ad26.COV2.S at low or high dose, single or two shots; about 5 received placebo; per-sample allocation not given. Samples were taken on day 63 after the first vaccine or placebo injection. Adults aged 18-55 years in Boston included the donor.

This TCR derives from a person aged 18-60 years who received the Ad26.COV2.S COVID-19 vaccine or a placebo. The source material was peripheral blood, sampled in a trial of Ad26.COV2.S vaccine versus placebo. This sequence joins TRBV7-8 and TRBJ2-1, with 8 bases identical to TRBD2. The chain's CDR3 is CASSLGTSGNEQFF. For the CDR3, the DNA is TGTGCCAGCAGCTTAGGTACTAGCGGCAATGAGCAGTTCTTC.